These T cell receptor beta chains were read from a single sample in a study of T cell responses to AZD1222 COVID-19 vaccine. TCRdb's table, derived via immunoSEQ multiplex PCR, lists solely in-frame clones and lacks some. The data contain about 200,000 clones, about 93% of them singletons. The sequencing used peripheral blood, collected 28 days after the second AZD1222 dose. The receptors originated from an adult who received the AZD1222 COVID-19 vaccine. Each CDR3 is given with its conserved first and last residue. A D gene is named only where the DNA matches it firmly. Size tells how often a clone was seen (once, few, many) or the class of an expanded clone, and some rows leave it out.

v_call	d_call	j_call	clone_size	cdr3_aa	cdr3_nt
TRBV25-1	.	TRBJ2-5	.	CASRSGVETQYF	TGTGCCAGCAGATCTGGGGTTGAGACCCAGTACTTC
TRBV29-1	.	TRBJ2-1	.	CSAALPPRSTSYNEQFF	TGCAGCGCTGCCCTCCCCCCCAGGTCAACTTCCTACAATGAGCAGTTCTTC
TRBV7-9	TRBD1	TRBJ1-4	.	CASSPRGPTSGKLFF	TGTGCCAGCAGCCCGAGGGGGCCGACGTCCGGAAAACTGTTTTTT
TRBV9	.	TRBJ2-7	.	CASSVDRGGGEQYF	TGTGCCAGCAGCGTAGATCGCGGCGGAGGGGAGCAGTACTTC
TRBV5-1	.	TRBJ1-2	.	CASSQQGSDYGYTF	TGCGCCAGCAGCCAACAGGGTTCGGACTATGGCTACACCTTC
TRBV7-9	.	TRBJ1-1	.	CASSRRGGLVRNTEAFF	TGTGCCAGCAGCCGACGGGGGGGGCTGGTTAGGAACACTGAAGCTTTCTTT
TRBV6-2/TRBV6-3	.	TRBJ1-5	.	CASSHRDYSNQPQHF	TGTGCCAGCAGTCACCGGGATTATAGCAATCAGCCCCAGCATTTT
TRBV6-5	TRBD1	TRBJ1-2	once	CASSRQGRKAYGYTF	TGTGCCAGCAGTCGACAGGGGAGGAAGGCCTATGGCTACACCTTC
TRBV28	TRBD1	TRBJ1-3	once	CASSLTGVNTIYF	TGTGCCAGCAGCCTTACAGGGGTGAACACCATATATTTT
TRBV25-1	.	TRBJ1-6	.	CASSDHRYNSPLHF	TGTGCCAGCAGTGATCACAGATATAATTCACCCCTCCACTTT